These T cell receptor beta chains were read from a single sample in a study of early T cells in non-severe SARS-CoV-2 infection. TCRdb passed the 5' RACE reads through MiXCR, listing each CDR3 protein once. The table lists 55,000 to 70,000 distinct CDR3 sequences, over 3.5% of them singletons. Material: whole blood, obtained at baseline. The receptors derive from an adult who was a healthcare worker with PCR-confirmed SARS-CoV-2 infection or an uninfected control (not recorded which). The donor label of this sample is uncertain. Both conserved end residues are part of each CDR3. The D gene is left open where the match is weak. The listing skips clone size in some rows; elsewhere it reads once, few, many or a size class.

V gene	clone size	D gene	J gene	CDR3 protein	CDR3 DNA
TRBV18	-	-	TRBJ2-3	CASSPPVGGTDTQYF	TGTGCCAGCTCACCACCCGTGGGCGGGACAGATACGCAGTATTTT
TRBV20-1	many	-	TRBJ1-4	CSATEGGATNEKLFF	TGCAGTGCTACAGAGGGTGGGGCGACTAATGAAAAACTGTTTTTT
TRBV11-1	-	-	TRBJ2-3	CASSLVGLITDTQYF	TGTGCCAGCAGCTTAGTGGGACTGATCACAGATACGCAGTATTTT
TRBV7-9	many	TRBD2	TRBJ2-6	CASSGLANSGANVLTF	TGTGCCAGCAGCGGACTAGCGAACTCTGGGGCCAACGTCCTGACTTTC
TRBV19	few	-	TRBJ2-7	CATPDSKAYEQYF	TGTGCCACCCCAGACAGTAAAGCCTACGAGCAGTACTTC
TRBV7-7	-	TRBD1	TRBJ2-1	CASSQGARGYDEQFF	TGTGCTAGCAGCCAGGGGGCTAGGGGTTATGATGAGCAGTTCTTC
TRBV18	-	-	TRBJ1-1	CASSANTEAFF	TGTGCCAGCTCGGCGAACACTGAAGCTTTCTTT
TRBV5-1	many	-	TRBJ2-7	CASSLPTTDEQYF	TGCGCCAGCAGCTTGCCCACGACGGATGAGCAGTACTTC
TRBV6-1	-	-	TRBJ1-2	CASSERDINYGYTF	TGTGCCAGCAGTGAAAGGGATATTAACTATGGCTACACCTTC
TRBV7-2	few	-	TRBJ2-7	CASSLLAAREQYF	TGTGCCAGCAGCTTACTAGCCGCTAGGGAGCAGTACTTC
TRBV5-1	-	-	TRBJ2-7	CASSTRDVSSYEQYF	TGCGCCAGCAGCACCCGGGACGTCAGCTCCTACGAGCAGTACTTC
TRBV19	-	-	TRBJ1-5	CASSASAGTQPQHF	TGTGCCAGTAGTGCTTCCGCGGGGACCCAGCCCCAGCATTTT
TRBV5-1	many	-	TRBJ1-4	CASSGAGRTANEKLFF	TGCGCCAGCAGCGGGGCGGGACGGACGGCTAATGAAAAACTGTTTTTT
TRBV12-3/TRBV12-4	few	-	TRBJ2-3	CASSLYQGHTDTQYF	TGTGCCAGCAGTTTATATCAGGGCCACACAGATACGCAGTATTTT
TRBV29-1	many	-	TRBJ1-5	CSVGLSDQPQHF	TGCAGCGTGGGACTTAGTGATCAGCCCCAGCATTTT
TRBV24-1	many	-	TRBJ2-5	CATSALRDNQETQYF	TGTGCCACCAGTGCCCTCCGGGACAACCAAGAGACCCAGTACTTC
TRBV4-3	many	-	TRBJ2-7	CASSQDRGAHQEQYF	TGCGCCAGCAGCCAAGATAGAGGGGCGCACCAGGAGCAGTACTTC
TRBV6-6	many	-	TRBJ2-6	CASSRGTASSGANVLTF	TGTGCCAGCAGTCGGGGGACGGCTAGCTCTGGGGCCAACGTCCTGACTTTC
TRBV19	few	-	TRBJ1-5	CASSKGRGNQPQHF	TGTGCCAGTAGTAAGGGACGGGGAAATCAGCCCCAGCATTTT
TRBV29-1	-	-	TRBJ1-2	CSVLGVQGESYTF	TGCAGCGTCCTCGGAGTACAGGGTGAAAGCTACACCTTC
TRBV20-1	many	-	TRBJ2-7	CSARDPVFTASYEQYF	TGCAGTGCTAGAGACCCGGTCTTTACCGCCTCCTACGAGCAGTACTTC
TRBV9	-	TRBD2	TRBJ2-4	CASSVGLAGDIAKNIQYF	TGTGCCAGCAGCGTAGGGCTAGCGGGGGATATAGCCAAAAACATTCAGTACTTC
TRBV28	few	TRBD1	TRBJ2-3	CASSTAGTGGEDTQYF	TGTGCCAGCAGCACCGCCGGGACAGGGGGCGAAGATACGCAGTATTTT
TRBV7-9	-	-	TRBJ2-1	CASSLTTAYNEQFF	TGTGCCAGCAGCTTGACTACAGCCTACAATGAGCAGTTCTTC
TRBV6-5	-	TRBD2	TRBJ2-1	CASSYSETSGDEQFF	TGTGCCAGCAGTTACTCGGAGACTAGCGGGGACGAGCAGTTCTTC
TRBV20-1	many	-	TRBJ2-1	CSAGGDNEQFF	TGCAGTGCCGGGGGTGACAATGAGCAGTTCTTC
TRBV7-9	few	-	TRBJ2-4	CASSLSRSAKNIQYF	TGTGCCAGCAGCTTAAGTAGGAGTGCCAAAAACATTCAGTACTTC
TRBV19	many	TRBD1	TRBJ1-5	CASMRTGTVKNQPQHF	TGTGCCAGTATGAGAACCGGGACAGTTAAAAATCAGCCCCAGCATTTT
TRBV3-1	-	-	TRBJ2-1	CASSQDYLWRSYNEQFF	TGTGCCAGCAGCCAAGATTACTTGTGGCGGAGTTACAATGAGCAGTTCTTC
TRBV3-1	-	TRBD1	TRBJ1-3	CASSRDRGSGNTIYF	TGTGCCAGCAGCCGGGACAGGGGCTCTGGAAACACCATATATTTT
TRBV6-6	-	-	TRBJ2-5	CASSYRVVTQYF	TGTGCCAGCAGTTACAGGGTAGTGACCCAGTACTTC
TRBV20-1	few	TRBD2	TRBJ2-7	CSASSGTSDSYEQYF	TGCAGTGCTAGTTCCGGGACTAGCGACTCCTACGAGCAGTACTTC
TRBV7-2	many	-	TRBJ1-2	CASSYDRNYGYTF	TGTGCCAGCAGCTACGACAGGAACTATGGCTACACCTTC
TRBV14	few	-	TRBJ2-7	CASSQGVGEQYF	TGTGCCAGCAGCCAAGGGGTTGGAGAGCAGTACTTC
TRBV5-5	-	TRBD1	TRBJ1-5	CASSIGTGVNQPQHF	TGTGCCAGCAGCATAGGGACAGGGGTTAATCAGCCCCAGCATTTT
TRBV10-3	many	TRBD1	TRBJ2-7	CAISEQGAEQYF	TGTGCCATCAGTGAGCAGGGGGCCGAGCAGTACTTC
TRBV29-1	many	TRBD1	TRBJ1-6	CSVGQGGNSPLHF	TGCAGCGTCGGACAGGGTGGCAATTCACCCCTCCACTTT
TRBV7-3	few	-	TRBJ2-1	CASSLTVASYNEQFF	TGTGCCAGCAGCTTAACGGTGGCCTCCTACAATGAGCAGTTCTTC
TRBV11-2	many	-	TRBJ1-2	CASSSYLGRTSHYGYTF	TGTGCCAGCAGCTCCTACCTTGGCAGGACGTCGCACTATGGCTACACCTTC
TRBV6-5	few	-	TRBJ1-1	CASSYSMYTEAFF	TGTGCCAGCAGTTACTCGATGTACACTGAAGCTTTCTTT
TRBV7-9	few	-	TRBJ2-7	CASSPGLFPYEQYF	TGTGCCAGCAGCCCAGGACTATTCCCCTACGAGCAGTACTTC
TRBV5-4	-	-	TRBJ2-1	CASSRVGVPLGEQFF	TGTGCCAGCAGCCGTGTAGGGGTCCCCTTGGGCGAGCAGTTCTTC
TRBV11-1	-	TRBD2	TRBJ2-1	CASSLSGLAGYNEQFF	TGTGCCAGCAGCTTATCCGGACTAGCGGGGTACAATGAGCAGTTCTTC
TRBV7-2	-	-	TRBJ2-2	CASSLRTDRTGELFF	TGTGCCAGCAGCCTTAGGACAGACAGGACCGGGGAGCTGTTTTTT